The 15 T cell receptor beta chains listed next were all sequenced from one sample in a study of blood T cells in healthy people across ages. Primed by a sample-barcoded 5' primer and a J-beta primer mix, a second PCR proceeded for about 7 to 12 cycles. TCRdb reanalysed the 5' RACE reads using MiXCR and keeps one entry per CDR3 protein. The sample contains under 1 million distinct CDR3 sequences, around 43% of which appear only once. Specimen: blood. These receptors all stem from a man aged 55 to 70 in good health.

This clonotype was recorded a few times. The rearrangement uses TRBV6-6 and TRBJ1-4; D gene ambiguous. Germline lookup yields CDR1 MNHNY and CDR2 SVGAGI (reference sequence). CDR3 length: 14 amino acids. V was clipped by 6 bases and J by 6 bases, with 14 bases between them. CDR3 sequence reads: CASSPSGPYEKLFF. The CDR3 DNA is TGTGCCAGCAGCCCCTCCGGCCCGTATGAAAAACTGTTTTTT.

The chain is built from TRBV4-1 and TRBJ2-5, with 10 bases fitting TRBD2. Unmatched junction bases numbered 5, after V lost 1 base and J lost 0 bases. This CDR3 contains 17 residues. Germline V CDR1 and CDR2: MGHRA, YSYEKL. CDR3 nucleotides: TGCGCCAGCAGCCAAGCTTCTAGCGGGGGAGACCAAGAGACCCAGTACTTC. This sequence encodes CASSQASSGGDQETQYF.

For the CDR3, the DNA is TGCGCCAGCAGCCAAAGGGGAGCCGGGGGCACACCTACGCAGTATTTT. Translated, it gives CASSQRGAGGTPTQYF. The V and J genes are TRBV4-3 and TRBJ2-3, with D perhaps assigned TRBD1 or TRBD2 (6 bases each). V gave up 2 bases and J gave up 8 bases, with 20 bases separating them. The CDR3 spans 16 residues. Germline CDR1 is LGHNA and CDR2 is YSLEER.

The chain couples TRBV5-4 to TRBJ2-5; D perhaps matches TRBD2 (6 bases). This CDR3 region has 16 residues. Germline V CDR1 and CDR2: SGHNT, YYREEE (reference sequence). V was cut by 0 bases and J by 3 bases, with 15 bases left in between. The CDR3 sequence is CASSLAPTGGEETQYF. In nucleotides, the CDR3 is TGTGCCAGCAGCTTGGCCCCAACGGGCGGGGAAGAGACCCAGTACTTC.

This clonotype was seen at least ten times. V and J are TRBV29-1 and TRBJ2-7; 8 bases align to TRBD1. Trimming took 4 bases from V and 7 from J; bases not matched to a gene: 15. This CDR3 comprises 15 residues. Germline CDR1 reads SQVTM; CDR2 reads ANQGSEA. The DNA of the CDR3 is TGCAGCGTTGCTTCTTTCGGACAGGGCATCCGGGAGCAGTACTTC. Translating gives CSVASFGQGIREQYF.

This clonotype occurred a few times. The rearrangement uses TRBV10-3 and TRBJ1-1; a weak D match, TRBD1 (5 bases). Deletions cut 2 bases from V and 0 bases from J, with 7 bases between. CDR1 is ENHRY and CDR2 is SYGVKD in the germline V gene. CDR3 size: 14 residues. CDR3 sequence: CAISETGLNTEAFF. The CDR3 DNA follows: TGTGCCATCAGTGAGACAGGCCTGAACACTGAAGCTTTCTTT.

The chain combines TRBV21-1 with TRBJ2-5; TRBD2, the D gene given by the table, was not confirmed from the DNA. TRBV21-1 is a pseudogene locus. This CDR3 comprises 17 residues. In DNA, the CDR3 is TGTGCCAGCGGAGGTAGCGGGGGGGTTAAGGCTGAAGAGACCCAGTACTTC. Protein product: CASGGSGGVKAEETQYF.

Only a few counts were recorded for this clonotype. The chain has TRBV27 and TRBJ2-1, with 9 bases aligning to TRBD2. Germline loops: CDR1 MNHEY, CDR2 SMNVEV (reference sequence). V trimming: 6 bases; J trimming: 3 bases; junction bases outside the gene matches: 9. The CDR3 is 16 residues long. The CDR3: CASSQKRGVYYNEQFF. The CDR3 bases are TGTGCCAGCAGCCAAAAGCGGGGGGTATACTACAATGAGCAGTTCTTC.

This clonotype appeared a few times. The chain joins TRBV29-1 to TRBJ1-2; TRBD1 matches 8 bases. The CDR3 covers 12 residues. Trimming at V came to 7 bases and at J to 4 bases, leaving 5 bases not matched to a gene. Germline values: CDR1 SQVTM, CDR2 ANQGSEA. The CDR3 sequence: CSDAGQGYGYTF. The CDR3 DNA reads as TGCAGCGACGCCGGACAGGGCTATGGCTACACCTTC.

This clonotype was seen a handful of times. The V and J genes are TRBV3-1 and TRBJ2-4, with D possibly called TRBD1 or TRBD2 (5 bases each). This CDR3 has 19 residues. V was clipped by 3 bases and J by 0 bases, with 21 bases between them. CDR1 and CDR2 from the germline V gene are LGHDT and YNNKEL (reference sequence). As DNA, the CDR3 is TGTGCCAGCAGCCAGGCACTACTAGGGGCGGGCCAAGCCAAAAACATTCAGTACTTC. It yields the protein CASSQALLGAGQAKNIQYF.

This chain's CDR3 is CASSGQVKSYEQYF. DNA for the CDR3: TGTGCCAGCAGCGGACAGGTAAAATCCTACGAGCAGTACTTC. This rearrangement joins TRBV7-2 to TRBJ2-7, with 7 positions matching TRBD1. The V gene end was trimmed by 5 bases and the J gene end by 1 base; junction bases not matched to a gene: 5. The CDR3 spans 14 residues. The germline gives CDR1 SGHTA, CDR2 FQGNSA.

The CDR3 is CSVTTQGLAGHTF. The CDR3 nucleotides are TGCAGCGTCACCACCCAGGGTTTGGCGGGCCACACCTTC. The chain is built from TRBV29-1 and TRBJ1-2, with a weak D call TRBD1 (5 bases). CDR3 length: 13 amino acids. Trimming took 6 bases from V and 12 from J, leaving 23 bases between them. Germline CDR1 reads SQVTM; CDR2 reads ANQGSEA.

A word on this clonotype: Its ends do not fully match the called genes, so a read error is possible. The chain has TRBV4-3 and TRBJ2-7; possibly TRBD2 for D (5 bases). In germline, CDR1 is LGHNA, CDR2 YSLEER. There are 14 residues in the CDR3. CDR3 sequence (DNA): TGCGCCAGACTCATTCCGGGGAAGGCCTACGAGCGGTACTTC. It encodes CARLIPGKAYERYF.

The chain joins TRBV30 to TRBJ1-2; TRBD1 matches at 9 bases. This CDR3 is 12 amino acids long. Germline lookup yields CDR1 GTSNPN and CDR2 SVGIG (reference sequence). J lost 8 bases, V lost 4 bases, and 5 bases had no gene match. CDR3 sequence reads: CAWKQGAGGYTF. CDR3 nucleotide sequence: TGTGCCTGGAAACAGGGGGCTGGGGGCTACACCTTC.

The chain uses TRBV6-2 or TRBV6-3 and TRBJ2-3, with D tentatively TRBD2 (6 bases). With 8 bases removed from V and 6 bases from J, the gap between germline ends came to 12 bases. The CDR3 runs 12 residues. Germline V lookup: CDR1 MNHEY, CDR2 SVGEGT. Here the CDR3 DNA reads TGTGCCAGCGGAACTAGCCCTGATACGCAGTATTTT. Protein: CASGTSPDTQYF.